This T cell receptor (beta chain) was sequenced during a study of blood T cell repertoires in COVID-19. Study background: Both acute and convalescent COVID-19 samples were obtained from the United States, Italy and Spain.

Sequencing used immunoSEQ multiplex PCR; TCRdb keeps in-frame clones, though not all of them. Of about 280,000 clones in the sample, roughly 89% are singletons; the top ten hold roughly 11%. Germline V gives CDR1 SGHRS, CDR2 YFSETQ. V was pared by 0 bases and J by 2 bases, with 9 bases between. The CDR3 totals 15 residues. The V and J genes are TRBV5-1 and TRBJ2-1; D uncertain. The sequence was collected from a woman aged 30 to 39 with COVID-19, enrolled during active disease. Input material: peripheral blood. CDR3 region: CASSLVSPPYNEQFF. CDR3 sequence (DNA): TGCGCCAGCAGCTTGGTGAGCCCCCCCTACAATGAGCAGTTCTTC.